The present T cell receptor beta chain was sequenced within a study of cytomegalovirus exposure and HLA in healthy donors (dated by TCRdb to between 2016 and 2019). For context, the study as a whole: According to a later analysis, the 120 or so validation repertoires were produced on the same platform as the 666 repertoires of the first cohort. The aim of the study was to test whether cataloging public T cell receptors could identify signatures of past pathogen exposure. A separate validation cohort of more than 100 different subjects was used in addition to the roughly 640-subject first cohort. To predict cytomegalovirus infection status, the study brought together high-throughput TCR immunosequencing, statistical association of individual TCRs with disease status, and machine learning. The full study reports these points: A later analysis had no HLA typing for the validation cohort, so co-occurrence there was scored across all 120 or so repertoires. Across donors, most TCR sequences were observed very rarely, whereas some public TCRs were present in many individuals. A few of the identified cytomegalovirus-associated TCR beta chains were confirmed in vitro to be specific for cytomegalovirus antigens. The classifier was reported to diagnose cytomegalovirus status with high specificity and sensitivity in both the original cohort and the validation cohort. A total of 164 TCR beta chains were listed by the study as associated with cytomegalovirus. Of the cluster scores, about 94% were above 0 in a later analysis, which found that TCRs clustered in the first cohort also tended to co-occur in the 120 validation repertoires. It was suggested by the authors that the approach could potentially be generalized to other disease states and immunological phenotypes.

The library was made by the immunoSEQ multiplex PCR assay. Under the source paper's analysis protocol: A statistical classification framework was built to diagnose cytomegalovirus status from the catalog of TCR beta chain sequences. Held by TCRdb, this immuneACCESS table contains in-frame sequences only and omits some clones. Under half of the omission traces to an unresolved V gene where checked; the cause of the rest is unknown. For V, J and clone size, that table is used; D and trimming come from the DNA. For this sample the table gives 110,000 to 150,000 clones, of which approximately 90% were detected only once. The biggest ten clones account for 6.2% of the sample. The count of this clone is one. It lacks a known antigen. Base qualities were left out, and no much larger clone turns up one base away. The cysteine opens and the phenylalanine closes a CDR3 of 14 amino acids. The sequence is cut down to CDR3 DNA, 42 bases in frame from base 1. Trimming takes 1 base from V and 3 bases from J, and the germline ends sit 7 bases apart. As encoded in the germline V gene (reference sequence), CDR1 is SGHNT while CDR2 is YYREEE.

Donors formed part of the validation cohort, which comprised about 130 subjects and was distinct from the first cohort of roughly 600 subjects. The chain couples TRBV5-4 to TRBJ2-2; the D gene is unclear. The sequencing input was PBMCs. This sequence was found in a woman in her twenties or thirties in good health and CMV-seropositive. The CDR3 reads as follows: CASSLIYDTGELFF. The nucleotides read TGTGCCAGCAGCTTGATCTACGACACCGGGGAGCTGTTTTTT. The CDR3, completed at both ends by the reference TRBV5-4 and TRBJ2-2 genes, gives the full variable domain ETGVTQSPTHLIKTRGQQVTLRCSSQSGHNTVSWYQQALGQGPQFIFQYYREEENGRGNFPPRFSGLQFPNYSSELNVNALELDDSALYLCASSLIYDTGELFFGEGSRLTVL.